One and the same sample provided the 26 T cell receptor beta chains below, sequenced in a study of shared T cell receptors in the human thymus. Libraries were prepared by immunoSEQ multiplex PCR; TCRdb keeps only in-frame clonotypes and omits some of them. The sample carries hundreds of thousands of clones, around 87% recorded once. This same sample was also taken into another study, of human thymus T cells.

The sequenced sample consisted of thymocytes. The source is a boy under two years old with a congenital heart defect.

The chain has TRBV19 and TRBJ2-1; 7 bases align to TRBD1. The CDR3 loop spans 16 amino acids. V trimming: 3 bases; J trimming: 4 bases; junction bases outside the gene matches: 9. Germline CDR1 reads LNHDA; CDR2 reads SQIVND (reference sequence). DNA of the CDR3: TGTGCCAGTAGTATCTTCGGTTCCAGGGGGTACAATGAGCAGTTCTTC. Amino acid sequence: CASSIFGSRGYNEQFF. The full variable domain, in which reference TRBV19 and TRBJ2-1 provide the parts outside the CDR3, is DGGITQSPKYLFRKEGQNVTLSCEQNLNHDAMYWYRQDPGQGLRLIYYSQIVNDFQKGDIAEGYSVSREKKESFPLTVTSAQKNPTAFYLCASSIFGSRGYNEQFFGPGTRLTVL.

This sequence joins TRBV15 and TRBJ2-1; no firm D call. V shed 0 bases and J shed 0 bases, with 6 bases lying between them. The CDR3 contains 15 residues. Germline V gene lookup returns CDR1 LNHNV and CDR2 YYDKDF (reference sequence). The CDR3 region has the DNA TGTGCCACCAGCAGAGATCGGAGCTCCTACAATGAGCAGTTCTTC. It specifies CATSRDRSSYNEQFF.

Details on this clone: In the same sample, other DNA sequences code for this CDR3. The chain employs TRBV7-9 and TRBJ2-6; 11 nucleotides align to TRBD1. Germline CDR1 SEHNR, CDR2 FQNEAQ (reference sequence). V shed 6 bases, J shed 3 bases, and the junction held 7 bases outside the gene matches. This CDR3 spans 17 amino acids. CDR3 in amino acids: CASSCGQGASGANVLTF. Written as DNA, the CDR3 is TGTGCCAGCAGTTGCGGACAGGGGGCAAGTGGGGCCAACGTCCTGACTTTC. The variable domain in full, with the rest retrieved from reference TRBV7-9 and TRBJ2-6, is DTGVSQNPRHKITKRGQNVTFRCDPISEHNRLYWYRQTLGQGPEFLTYFQNEAQLEKSRLLSDRFSAERPKGSFSTLEIQRTEQGDSAMYLCASSCGQGASGANVLTFGAGSRLTVL.

The CDR3 region has the DNA TGTGCCAGCAGCTACGGCCCGGCTAGCGGGAGGGACACAGATACGCAGTATTTT. It yields the protein CASSYGPASGRDTDTQYF. The rearrangement uses TRBV27 and TRBJ2-3, with 12 bases fitting TRBD2. This CDR3 is built from 18 residues. Germline trimming cut 6 bases from V and 2 bases from J; bases unmatched to any gene: 12. Germline CDR1 and CDR2: MNHEY and SMNVEV (reference sequence).

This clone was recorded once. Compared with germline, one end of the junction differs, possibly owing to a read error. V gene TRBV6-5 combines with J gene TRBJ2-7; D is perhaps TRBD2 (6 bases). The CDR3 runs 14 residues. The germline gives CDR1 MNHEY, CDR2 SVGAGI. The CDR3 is CASSYPGSSHEQYF. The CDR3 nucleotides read TGTGCCAGCAGTTACCCCGGGAGCTCCCACGAGCAGTACTTC.

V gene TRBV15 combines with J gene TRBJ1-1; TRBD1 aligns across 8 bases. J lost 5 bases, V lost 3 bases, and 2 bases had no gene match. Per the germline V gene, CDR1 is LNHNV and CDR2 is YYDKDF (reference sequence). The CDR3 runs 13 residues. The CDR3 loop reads CATSSQGATEAFF. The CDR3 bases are TGTGCCACCAGCAGCCAGGGGGCAACTGAAGCTTTCTTT.

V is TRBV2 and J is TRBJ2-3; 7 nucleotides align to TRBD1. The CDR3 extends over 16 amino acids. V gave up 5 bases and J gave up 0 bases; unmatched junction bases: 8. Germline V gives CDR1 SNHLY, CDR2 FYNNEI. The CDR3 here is CASSTRGGSSTDTQYF. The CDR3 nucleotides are TGTGCCAGCAGTACCCGAGGGGGCTCTAGCACAGATACGCAGTATTTT.

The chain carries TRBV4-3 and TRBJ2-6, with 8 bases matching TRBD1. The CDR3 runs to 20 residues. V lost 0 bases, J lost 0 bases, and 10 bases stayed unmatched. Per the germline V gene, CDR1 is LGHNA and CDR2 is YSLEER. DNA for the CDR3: TGCGCCAGCAGCCAAGATGTCCCGGGACAGGCGATCTCTGGGGCCAACGTCCTGACTTTC. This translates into CASSQDVPGQAISGANVLTF.

CDR3 nucleotide sequence: TGCGCCAGCAGCTTGACTAGAGCGGGGGGGCAGGCAGATACGCAGTATTTT. Residues: CASSLTRAGGQADTQYF. The J gene is TRBJ2-3, the V gene TRBV5-1; 10 nucleotides match TRBD2. CDR1 is SGHRS and CDR2 is YFSETQ in the germline V gene. The CDR3 has 17 amino acids. V dropped 1 base and J dropped 4; count of bases not matched to a gene: 9.

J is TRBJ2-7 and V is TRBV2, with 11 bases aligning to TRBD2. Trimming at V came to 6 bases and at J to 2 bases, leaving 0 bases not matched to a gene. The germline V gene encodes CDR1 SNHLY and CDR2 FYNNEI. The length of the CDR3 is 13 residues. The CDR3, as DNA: TGTGCCAGCAGGGGACTAGCGGCCTACGAGCAGTACTTC. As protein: CASRGLAAYEQYF.

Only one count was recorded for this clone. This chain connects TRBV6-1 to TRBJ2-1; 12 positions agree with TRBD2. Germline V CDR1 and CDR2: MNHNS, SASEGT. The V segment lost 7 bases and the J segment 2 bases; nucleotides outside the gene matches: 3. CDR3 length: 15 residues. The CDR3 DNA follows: TGTGCCAGCAAAAGGACTAGCGGGACCTACAATGAGCAGTTCTTC. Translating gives CASKRTSGTYNEQFF.

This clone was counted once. DNA of the CDR3: TGTGCCAGCAGTCCCACAGGGGAAACGCAGTACTTC. Its translation: CASSPTGETQYF. The genes are TRBV14 and TRBJ2-7; 7 nucleotides line up with TRBD1. Germline V gives CDR1 SGHDN, CDR2 FVKESK. CDR3 length: 12 residues. The V gene end was trimmed by 6 bases and the J gene end by 9 bases; junction bases not matched to a gene: 8.

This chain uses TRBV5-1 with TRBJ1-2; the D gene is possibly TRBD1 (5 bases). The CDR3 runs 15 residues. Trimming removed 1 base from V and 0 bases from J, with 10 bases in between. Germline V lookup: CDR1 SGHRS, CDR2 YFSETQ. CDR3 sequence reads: CASSLSAGPNYGYTF. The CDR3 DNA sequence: TGCGCCAGCAGCTTGTCAGCAGGGCCTAACTATGGCTACACCTTC.

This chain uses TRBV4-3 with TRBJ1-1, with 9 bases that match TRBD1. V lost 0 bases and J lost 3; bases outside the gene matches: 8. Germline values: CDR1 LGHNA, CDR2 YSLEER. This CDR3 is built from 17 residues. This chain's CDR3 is CASSQDRGTGRDTEAFF. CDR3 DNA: TGCGCCAGCAGCCAAGACAGGGGGACAGGGAGGGACACTGAAGCTTTCTTT.

The CDR3 protein is CASSVDLAGPTDTQYF. The CDR3 nucleotides read TGTGCCAGCAGCGTAGATCTGGCGGGACCCACAGATACGCAGTATTTT. J is TRBJ2-3 and V is TRBV9, with D perhaps TRBD2 (6 bases). Trimming cost V 0 bases and J 2 bases, with 13 bases left between them. Germline assignment: CDR1 SGDLS and CDR2 YYNGEE. The length of the CDR3 is 16 residues. Complete variable domain (other parts from reference TRBV9 and TRBJ2-3): DSGVTQTPKHLITATGQRVTLRCSPRSGDLSVYWYQQSLDQGLQFLIQYYNGEERAKGNILERFSAQQFPDLHSELNLSSLELGDSALYFCASSVDLAGPTDTQYFGPGTRLTVL.

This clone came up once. CDR3 sequence reads: CASSCSTGGVYGYTF. The DNA of the CDR3 is TGTGCCAGCAGTTGTTCGACAGGGGGCGTCTATGGCTACACCTTC. The chain joins TRBV28 to TRBJ1-2; 10 nucleotides line up with TRBD1. The V segment lost 4 bases and the J segment 4 bases; nucleotides outside the gene matches: 6. This CDR3 is 15 amino acids long. Per the germline V gene, CDR1 is MDHEN and CDR2 is SYDVKM.

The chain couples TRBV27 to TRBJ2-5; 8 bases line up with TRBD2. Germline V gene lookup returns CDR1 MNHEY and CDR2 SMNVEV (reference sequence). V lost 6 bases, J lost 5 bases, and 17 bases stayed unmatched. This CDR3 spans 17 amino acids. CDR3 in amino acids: CASRARATSEYKETQYF. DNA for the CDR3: TGTGCCAGCAGAGCTCGGGCGACTAGCGAGTACAAGGAGACCCAGTACTTC.

The CDR3 DNA follows: TGTGCTAGTGGTTTGTGGCCCCCCGACAACTCCTACGAGCAGTACTTC. Protein product: CASGLWPPDNSYEQYF. The V and J genes are TRBV12-5 and TRBJ2-7; D unclear. V was shortened by 2 bases and J by 0 bases, with 14 bases between the two germline ends. The germline V gene has CDR1 LGHNT and CDR2 FRNRAP. CDR3 size: 16 residues. Filled out from reference TRBV12-5 and TRBJ2-7, the complete variable domain reads DARVTQTPRHKVTEMGQEVTMRCQPILGHNTVFWYRQTMMQGLELLAYFRNRAPLDDSGMPKDRFSAEMPDATLATLKIQPSEPRDSAVYFCASGLWPPDNSYEQYFGPGTRLTVT.

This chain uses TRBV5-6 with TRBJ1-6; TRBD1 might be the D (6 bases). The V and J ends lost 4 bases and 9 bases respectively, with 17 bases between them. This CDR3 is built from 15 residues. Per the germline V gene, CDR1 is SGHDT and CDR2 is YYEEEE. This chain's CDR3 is CASSPRGGKASPLHF. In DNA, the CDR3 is TGTGCCAGCAGCCCAAGAGGGGGAAAGGCTTCACCCCTCCACTTT.

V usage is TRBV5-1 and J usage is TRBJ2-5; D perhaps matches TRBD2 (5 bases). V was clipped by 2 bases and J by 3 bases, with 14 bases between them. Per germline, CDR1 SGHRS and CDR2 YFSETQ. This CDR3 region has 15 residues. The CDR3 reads CASSFERLGEETQYF. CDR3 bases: TGCGCCAGCAGCTTTGAGAGGTTGGGAGAAGAGACCCAGTACTTC.

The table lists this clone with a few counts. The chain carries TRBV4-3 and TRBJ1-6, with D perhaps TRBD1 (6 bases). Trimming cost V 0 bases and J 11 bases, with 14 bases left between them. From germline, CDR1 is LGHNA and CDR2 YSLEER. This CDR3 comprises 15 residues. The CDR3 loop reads CASSQEGQGKTPLHF. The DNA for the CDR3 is TGCGCCAGCAGCCAAGAAGGGCAGGGGAAAACACCCCTCCACTTT.

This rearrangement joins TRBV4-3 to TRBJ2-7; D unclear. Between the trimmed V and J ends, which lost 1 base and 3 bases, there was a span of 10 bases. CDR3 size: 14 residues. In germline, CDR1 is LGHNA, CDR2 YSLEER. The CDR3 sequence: CASSQGARFYEQYF. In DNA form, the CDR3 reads TGCGCCAGCAGCCAAGGGGCCAGGTTCTACGAGCAGTACTTC.

As DNA, the CDR3 is TGTGCCAGCAGTGAATGGCGGTACACCGGGGAGCTGTTTTTT. Protein sequence: CASSEWRYTGELFF. The J gene is TRBJ2-2, the V gene TRBV2; D uncertain. The CDR3 runs to 14 residues. Deletions cut 2 bases from V and 3 bases from J, with 7 bases between. Germline V gene sequence: CDR1 SNHLY, CDR2 FYNNEI.

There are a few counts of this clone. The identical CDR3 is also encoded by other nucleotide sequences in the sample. Here the CDR3 DNA reads TGCGCCAGCAGCGGCGGACAGGGGAACACTGAAGCTTTCTTT. Amino acid sequence: CASSGGQGNTEAFF. The chain combines TRBV5-1 with TRBJ1-1; the match to TRBD1 covers 8 bases. In germline, CDR1 is SGHRS, CDR2 YFSETQ. CDR3 length: 14 residues. V lost 4 bases, J lost 1 base, and 3 bases stayed unmatched.

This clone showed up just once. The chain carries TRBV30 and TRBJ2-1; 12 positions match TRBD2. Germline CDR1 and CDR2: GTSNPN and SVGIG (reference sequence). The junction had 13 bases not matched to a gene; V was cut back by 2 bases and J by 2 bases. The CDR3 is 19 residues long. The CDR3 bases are TGTGCCTGGAGTCAATCTCATGAGACTAGCGGGAGACCCTACAATGAGCAGTTCTTC. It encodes CAWSQSHETSGRPYNEQFF. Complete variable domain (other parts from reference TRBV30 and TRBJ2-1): SQTIHQWPATLVQPVGSPLSLECTVEGTSNPNLYWYRQAAGRGLQLLFYSVGIGQISSEVPQNLSASRPQDRQFILSSKKLLLSDSGFYLCAWSQSHETSGRPYNEQFFGPGTRLTVL.

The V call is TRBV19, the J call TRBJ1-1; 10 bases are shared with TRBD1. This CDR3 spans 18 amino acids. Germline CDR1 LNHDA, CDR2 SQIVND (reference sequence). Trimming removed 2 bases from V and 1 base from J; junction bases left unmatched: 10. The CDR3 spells CASSIPLRDRGGNTEAFF. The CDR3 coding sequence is TGTGCCAGTAGTATACCCCTCCGGGACAGGGGAGGGAACACTGAAGCTTTCTTT.